This paragraph covers one T cell receptor beta chain sequence. This entry belongs to a study of blood T cell repertoires in COVID-19. Study as a whole: Specimens from acute and convalescent COVID-19 originated in the United States, Italy and Spain. PBMCs, B-cell-depleted T cells, or T cells provided the cDNA or gDNA that made up the material.

The authors' processing: How many nucleated cells were present was estimated from reference gene primer amplification. The repertoire was sequenced with immunoSEQ multiplex PCR; TCRdb's copy has only in-frame clones and lacks some. V and J calls and clone size follow that table, whereas D and trimming were derived from the DNA. The data show approximately 230,000 clones, with roughly nine tenths seen just once and around 3% held by the top ten. The CDR3 has 11 residues. The V end was cut by 4 bases, the J end by 4 bases, with 7 bases between. Germline V gene data show CDR1 as GTSNPN and CDR2 as SVGIG (reference sequence).

Input material: peripheral blood. The V gene is TRBV30, the J gene TRBJ1-2, with D uncertain. The clonotype was recovered from a man aged 18 to 30 with active or convalescent COVID-19. The CDR3 reads CAWKLIYGYTF. CDR3 sequence (DNA): TGTGCCTGGAAACTGATCTATGGCTACACCTTC.